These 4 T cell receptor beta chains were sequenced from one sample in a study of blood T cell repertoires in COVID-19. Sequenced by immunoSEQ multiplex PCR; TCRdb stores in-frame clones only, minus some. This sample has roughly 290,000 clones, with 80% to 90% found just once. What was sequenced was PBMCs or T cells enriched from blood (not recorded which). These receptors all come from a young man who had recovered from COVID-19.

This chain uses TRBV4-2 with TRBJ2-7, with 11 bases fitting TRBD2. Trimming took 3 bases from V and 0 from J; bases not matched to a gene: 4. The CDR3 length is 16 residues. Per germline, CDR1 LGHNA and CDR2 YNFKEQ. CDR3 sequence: CASSQVSGGASYEQYF. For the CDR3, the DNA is TGTGCCAGCAGCCAGGTTAGCGGGGGGGCCTCCTACGAGCAGTACTTC.

The CDR3 region has the DNA TGTGCCAGCAGCCCTTCTGTGGGGGCGGGGGAAGAGACCCAGTACTTC. Translated, it gives CASSPSVGAGEETQYF. This chain connects TRBV7-9 to TRBJ2-5, with a weak D call TRBD2 (7 bases). This CDR3 contains 16 residues. V lost 5 bases and J lost 3, with 19 bases in between. Germline V gives CDR1 SEHNR, CDR2 FQNEAQ (reference sequence).

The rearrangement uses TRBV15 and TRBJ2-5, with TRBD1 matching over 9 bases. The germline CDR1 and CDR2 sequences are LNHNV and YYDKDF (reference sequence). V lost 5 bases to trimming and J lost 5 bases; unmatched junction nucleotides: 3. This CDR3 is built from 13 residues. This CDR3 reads CATSYRGRETQYF. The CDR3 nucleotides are TGTGCCACCAGCTACAGGGGGCGGGAGACCCAGTACTTC.

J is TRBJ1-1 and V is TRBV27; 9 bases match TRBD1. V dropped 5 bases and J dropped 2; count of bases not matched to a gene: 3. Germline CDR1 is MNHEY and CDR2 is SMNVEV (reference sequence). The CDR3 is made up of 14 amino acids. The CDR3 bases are TGTGCCAGCAGTACGACAGGGGGTAACACTGAAGCTTTCTTT. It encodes CASSTTGGNTEAFF.